The entry that follows covers one T cell receptor beta chain sequence. Antigen: not known. The germline V gene has CDR1 LNHDA and CDR2 SQIVND (reference sequence). This CDR3 is built from 17 residues. The V and J ends lost 6 bases and 4 bases, in that order; junction bases with no gene match: 11. The data stem from a study of cytomegalovirus exposure and HLA in healthy donors. Study-wide background: A preliminary data release comprised around 85 million unique TCRs obtained from HLA-typed donors.

Broader study findings: Previously analyzed data showed that most TCR beta V segments were productive at a frequency of about 90% or about 30%. Across HLA loci, a later analysis found differing TCR association rates, with DRB1 most and HLA-C fewest. The study recorded over 150 TCR beta chains that were cytomegalovirus-associated.

PCR primers comprised 60 Vbeta and 13 Jbeta primers. Generated by immunoSEQ multiplex PCR, the TCRdb table keeps only in-frame clones and is missing some. The sample shows some 200,000 clones, over 65% of them seen only once. This clonotype was sampled from a woman younger than 45 in good health and CMV-seronegative. The chain uses TRBV19 and TRBJ2-5, with 13 positions matching TRBD2. Sequencing input: PBMCs. CDR3 amino acids: CASSLGLAGIVGETQYF. DNA of the CDR3: TGTGCCAGTAGCCTGGGACTAGCGGGAATCGTGGGAGAGACCCAGTACTTC.